The T cell receptor (beta chain) under discussion was sequenced for a study of cytomegalovirus exposure and HLA in healthy donors. In germline, CDR1 is SGHVS, CDR2 FQNEAQ. The germline V and J ends were trimmed by 3 bases and 3 bases, with 15 bases remaining between them. The length of the CDR3 is 16 residues. The repertoire was sequenced with immunoSEQ multiplex PCR; TCRdb's copy has only in-frame clones and lacks some. The repertoire includes some 130,000 clones, roughly 89% of them detected once, and roughly 1.2% sits in the top ten. This receptor was obtained from a woman aged 18-30 years in good health and CMV-seronegative. This sequence joins TRBV7-8 and TRBJ1-3; D may be TRBD1 (5 bases). The sequenced sample was PBMCs. The CDR3 nucleotides are TGTGCCAGCAGCTTTACCCGCCCCGGGGGTGGAAACACCATATATTTT. Its translation: CASSFTRPGGGNTIYF.